A single sample gave rise to the 8 T cell receptor beta chains below, sequenced in a study of T cells in localized non-small cell lung cancer. The data were produced by immunoSEQ multiplex PCR, yet TCRdb's version contains in-frame clones alone and is incomplete. This table holds under 55,000 clones, 80% found once. Material: PBMCs, obtained before any cancer treatment. The source of these receptors is a woman aged 40-70 years with stage II lung adenocarcinoma.

This chain's CDR3 is CASSVTGEGAEAFF. The CDR3 DNA sequence: TGTGCCAGCAGTGTTACAGGGGAAGGGGCTGAAGCTTTCTTT. The chain uses TRBV6-4 and TRBJ1-1, with 7 nucleotides matching TRBD1. Germline V gene lookup returns CDR1 MRHNA and CDR2 SNTAGT. This CDR3 has 14 amino acids. V was pared by 4 bases and J by 6 bases, with 8 bases of the junction left unmatched.

CDR3 in DNA: TGTGCCAGTTCGAACGTCCAGGGGCGGACTGAAGCTTTCTTT. Translated, it gives CASSNVQGRTEAFF. This chain joins TRBV19 and TRBJ1-1, with a weak D call TRBD1 (6 bases). The CDR3 length is 14 residues. Between the trimmed V and J ends, which lost 8 bases and 5 bases, there was a span of 18 bases. Germline CDR1 is LNHDA and CDR2 is SQIVND (reference sequence). Variable domain in full (rest from reference TRBV19 and TRBJ1-1): DGGITQSPKYLFRKEGQNVTLSCEQNLNHDAMYWYRQDPGQGLRLIYYSQIVNDFQKGDIAEGYSVSREKKESFPLTVTSAQKNPTAFYLCASSNVQGRTEAFFGQGTRLTVV.

The chain combines TRBV11-3 with TRBJ2-3; D gene ambiguous. The V and J ends lost 3 bases and 3 bases respectively, with 7 bases between them. CDR3 size: 13 residues. The germline V gene encodes CDR1 SGHNT and CDR2 YENEEA. This chain's CDR3 is CASSFQYTDTQYF. The CDR3 DNA reads as TGTGCCAGCAGCTTCCAGTATACAGATACGCAGTATTTT.

The genes are TRBV28 and TRBJ1-5; D gene unclear. Germline CDR1 MDHEN, CDR2 SYDVKM. V was cut by 5 bases and J by 4 bases, with 3 bases left in between. This CDR3 comprises 11 residues. The CDR3 spells CASSINQPQHF. Here the CDR3 DNA reads TGTGCCAGCAGTATTAATCAGCCCCAGCATTTT.

The rearrangement uses TRBV7-9 and TRBJ2-3, with D possibly matching TRBD2 (6 bases). V dropped 5 bases and J dropped 1 base, with 10 bases sitting between them. Germline V gene data show CDR1 as SEHNR and CDR2 as FQNEAQ (reference sequence). The CDR3 spans 14 residues. The CDR3 here is CASSEGGGTDTQYF. CDR3 DNA sequence: TGTGCCAGCAGCGAGGGCGGGGGCACAGATACGCAGTATTTT.

The chain is built from TRBV6-6 and TRBJ2-7; TRBD2 is a possible D gene (5 bases). The V gene's germline CDR1 is MNHNY and CDR2 SVGAGI (reference sequence). The CDR3 extends over 14 amino acids. V shed 8 bases and J shed 3 bases, with 17 bases lying between them. CDR3 DNA: TGTGCCAGCTCATCTCAGGAGGCCCTCTACGAGCAGTACTTC. It codes for CASSSQEALYEQYF.

The rearrangement uses TRBV4-1 and TRBJ2-2, with D unclear. Trimming took 6 bases from V and 2 from J, leaving 13 bases between them. The length of the CDR3 is 15 residues. Germline CDR1 and CDR2: MGHRA and YSYEKL. In DNA form, the CDR3 reads TGCGCCAGCAGTCCTGGGCAGCTTAACACCGGGGAGCTGTTTTTT. Translating it yields CASSPGQLNTGELFF.

This chain uses TRBV11-3 with TRBJ1-5, with D perhaps TRBD1 (6 bases). V was cut by 0 bases and J by 3 bases, with 18 bases left in between. CDR1 is SGHNT and CDR2 is YENEEA in the germline V gene. The CDR3 runs to 18 residues. CDR3 nucleotides: TGTGCCAGCAGCTTAGATTTGCCAGGGGTTAATGCCAATCAGCCCCAGCATTTT. This sequence encodes CASSLDLPGVNANQPQHF.